These 28 T cell receptor beta chains were all obtained from the same sample, sequenced in a study of T cell responses to AZD1222 COVID-19 vaccine. TCRdb keeps only in-frame clones here, not all; method: immunoSEQ multiplex PCR. The sample includes tens of thousands of clones, roughly 88% of them seen just once. The material sequenced was peripheral blood, taken 28 days after the second AZD1222 dose. These TCRs come from an adult who received the AZD1222 COVID-19 vaccine.

This sequence joins TRBV9 and TRBJ1-3; 7 positions agree with TRBD1. Germline CDR1 SGDLS, CDR2 YYNGEE. This CDR3 is 13 amino acids long. Trimming took 10 bases from V and 2 from J; bases not matched to a gene: 6. CDR3 region: CAGPGQAGNTIYF. In DNA form, the CDR3 reads TGTGCCGGACCAGGACAGGCTGGAAACACCATATATTTT.

This chain uses TRBV6-2 or TRBV6-3 with TRBJ2-4; D not certain. CDR1 is MNHEY and CDR2 is SVGEGT in the germline V gene. This CDR3 is 15 amino acids long. V lost 5 bases and J lost 1, with 12 bases in between. CDR3 loop: CASSPRELAKNIQYF. CDR3 nucleotides: TGTGCCAGCAGTCCCAGAGAGCTGGCCAAAAACATTCAGTACTTC.

The rearrangement joins TRBV10-2 to TRBJ2-3; 7 nucleotides agree with TRBD2. The CDR3 sequence is 14 residues long. V lost 7 bases, J lost 2 bases, and 6 bases stayed unmatched. Germline CDR1 reads WSHSY; CDR2 reads SAAADI. The CDR3 coding sequence is TGCGCCAGCAAGGGCGGGGGATACACAGATACGCAGTATTTT. As protein: CASKGGGYTDTQYF.

This clone came up a few times. The chain joins TRBV4-2 to TRBJ2-7, with TRBD2 as a possible D gene (6 bases). Germline loops: CDR1 LGHNA, CDR2 YNFKEQ. V lost 4 bases, J lost 2 bases, and 15 bases lay in between. The CDR3 covers 15 residues. The CDR3 sequence is CASSPASGVTYEQYF. As DNA, the CDR3 is TGTGCCAGCAGCCCTGCATCGGGAGTGACCTACGAGCAGTACTTC.

The V and J genes are TRBV7-9 and TRBJ2-7, with D unresolved. This CDR3 has 12 amino acids. The germline CDR1 and CDR2 sequences are SEHNR and FQNEAQ (reference sequence). V dropped 3 bases and J dropped 5 bases, with 8 bases sitting between them. CDR3 protein: CASSFGVHEQYV. The DNA of the CDR3 is TGTGCCAGCAGCTTCGGCGTCCACGAGCAGTACGTC.

This rearrangement joins TRBV6-2 or TRBV6-3 to TRBJ1-2; D unclear. CDR3 length equals 13 residues. V was shortened by 4 bases and J by 5 bases, with 11 bases between the two germline ends. CDR1 and CDR2 (germline): MNHEY, SVGEGT. In DNA, the CDR3 is TGTGCCAGCAGTTTATCACGAGGATATGGCTACACCTTC. Translation gives CASSLSRGYGYTF.

The chain carries TRBV7-8 and TRBJ2-2, with 11 bases fitting TRBD2. CDR1 is SGHVS and CDR2 is FQNEAQ in the germline V gene. The CDR3 covers 17 residues. V gave up 6 bases and J gave up 3 bases; unmatched junction bases: 9. DNA for the CDR3: TGTGCCAGCAGGGACCGAACTAGCGGGAGAGACACCGGGGAGCTGTTTTTT. It yields the protein CASRDRTSGRDTGELFF.

The chain has TRBV11-2 and TRBJ1-3, with 9 bases identical to TRBD1. This CDR3 is built from 16 residues. From germline, CDR1 is SGHAT and CDR2 FQNNGV. Unmatched junction bases numbered 6, after V lost 5 bases and J lost 1 base. The CDR3 DNA follows: TGTGCCAGCAGCGTCCGGACAGGGGTTTCTGGAAACACCATATATTTT. It encodes CASSVRTGVSGNTIYF.

The V and J genes are TRBV19 and TRBJ2-5; D unclear. Germline CDR1 LNHDA, CDR2 SQIVND (reference sequence). The CDR3 is 15 amino acids. The ends were cut back, 6 bases at V and 4 bases at J, with 18 bases in the middle. CDR3: CASSINELGRETQYF. The CDR3 nucleotides read TGTGCCAGTAGCATAAACGAGCTAGGTCGAGAGACCCAGTACTTC.

The rearrangement joins TRBV5-1 to TRBJ1-3, with D perhaps matching TRBD1 (5 bases). This CDR3 is 15 amino acids long. V shed 4 bases and J shed 2 bases, with 13 bases lying between them. CDR1 is SGHRS and CDR2 is YFSETQ in the germline V gene. Here the CDR3 reads CASSGRGGTGNTIYF. In nucleotides, the CDR3 is TGCGCCAGCAGCGGTCGGGGGGGAACTGGAAACACCATATATTTT.

This chain uses TRBV11-2 with TRBJ2-1, with 10 bases matching TRBD2. The trim removed 5 bases at V and 5 bases at J, leaving 9 bases unmatched. The CDR3 runs to 16 residues. The germline V gene has CDR1 SGHAT and CDR2 FQNNGV. CDR3 nucleotide sequence: TGTGCCAGCAGCCCGACTCTAGCGGGAGTAGACAATGAGCAGTTCTTC. Translated, it gives CASSPTLAGVDNEQFF.

This clone appeared a single time. This sequence joins TRBV5-1 and TRBJ1-1; D might be TRBD1 (6 bases). Germline V gives CDR1 SGHRS, CDR2 YFSETQ. This CDR3 has 13 amino acids. Deletions cut 2 bases from V and 5 bases from J, with 10 bases between. The CDR3 DNA sequence: TGCGCCAGCAGCTTAAGGGGGAAAACTGAAGCTTTCTTT. Translated, it gives CASSLRGKTEAFF.

The CDR3 nucleotides are TGTGCCAGCAGCTTAAAGGGTTTAGGCCCTCTAGCTAACTATGGCTACACCTTC. Amino acid sequence: CASSLKGLGPLANYGYTF. The rearrangement links TRBV7-3 to TRBJ1-2; D gene unclear. The CDR3 spans 18 residues. Trimming pared 1 base from V and 0 bases from J, leaving 18 bases between. Germline V lookup: CDR1 SGHTA, CDR2 FQGTGA.

This chain joins TRBV11-3 and TRBJ2-7, with 12 bases aligning to TRBD2. V lost 6 bases to trimming and J lost 0 bases; unmatched junction nucleotides: 15. The CDR3 loop spans 19 amino acids. Germline values: CDR1 SGHNT, CDR2 YENEEA. The CDR3 loop reads CASRTSGSFHPSSSYEQYF. The CDR3 region has the DNA TGTGCCAGCAGGACTAGCGGGAGTTTCCACCCCTCTAGCTCCTACGAGCAGTACTTC.

The chain links TRBV27 to TRBJ1-1, with D possibly TRBD1 on 5 matching bases. Germline V gene sequence: CDR1 MNHEY, CDR2 SMNVEV (reference sequence). This CDR3 comprises 14 residues. Trimming took off 7 bases at V and 0 bases at J, with 12 bases between the two ends. CDR3 residues: CASKFGGMNTEAFF. Here the CDR3 DNA reads TGTGCCAGCAAATTCGGGGGTATGAACACTGAAGCTTTCTTT.

J is TRBJ1-2 and V is TRBV6-1; no definite D call. The germline V and J ends were trimmed by 3 bases and 0 bases, with 11 bases remaining between them. Germline assignment: CDR1 MNHNS and CDR2 SASEGT. This CDR3 has 15 amino acids. DNA for the CDR3: TGTGCCAGCAGTGACGGACCGAAAGCTAACTATGGCTACACCTTC. Protein sequence: CASSDGPKANYGYTF.

The DNA for the CDR3 is TGTGCCAGCAGTCGCCGAGAGGACAGCTATAATTCACCCCTCCACTTT. Encoded protein: CASSRREDSYNSPLHF. This sequence joins TRBV7-8 and TRBJ1-6, with a possible D match to TRBD1 (6 bases). This CDR3 comprises 16 residues. CDR1 SGHVS and CDR2 FQNEAQ come from the germline V gene. Trimming stripped 6 bases from V and 3 bases from J, with 15 bases between.

The chain has TRBV28 and TRBJ1-5; 10 nucleotides align to TRBD1. Germline V gives CDR1 MDHEN, CDR2 SYDVKM. The V and J ends lost 2 bases and 3 bases, in that order; junction bases with no gene match: 10. There are 18 residues in the CDR3. The CDR3 sequence is CASSLGGQGRILNQPQHF. The CDR3 nucleotides are TGTGCCAGCAGTTTAGGGGGACAGGGGCGTATACTCAATCAGCCCCAGCATTTT.

This chain connects TRBV6-5 to TRBJ1-1, with D possibly matching TRBD1 (5 bases). This CDR3 region has 16 residues. V was trimmed by 0 bases and J by 1 base, leaving 12 bases between them. CDR1 and CDR2 (germline): MNHEY, SVGAGI. Here the CDR3 reads CASSYSIQDSNTEAFF. The CDR3, as DNA: TGTGCCAGCAGTTACTCGATACAGGATTCGAACACTGAAGCTTTCTTT.

The chain couples TRBV9 to TRBJ1-2; TRBD1 agrees at 9 bases. The V gene's germline CDR1 is SGDLS and CDR2 YYNGEE. There are 16 residues in the CDR3. V dropped 3 bases and J dropped 4; count of bases not matched to a gene: 10. This CDR3 reads CASSEYHRGQGYGYTF. For the CDR3, the DNA is TGTGCCAGCAGCGAATACCACAGGGGGCAGGGCTATGGCTACACCTTC.

The rearrangement joins TRBV5-1 to TRBJ1-1, with 10 bases aligning to TRBD1. The CDR3 runs 17 residues. Germline V gives CDR1 SGHRS, CDR2 YFSETQ. After removal of 0 bases from V and 4 bases from J, the junction contained 9 bases not matched to a gene. Here the CDR3 reads CASSLAGTGAGTTEAFF. The CDR3 nucleotides are TGCGCCAGCAGCTTGGCCGGGACAGGGGCGGGGACCACTGAAGCTTTCTTT.

In DNA form, the CDR3 reads TGTGCCAGCAGTGAGTCCTACGAGCAGTACGTC. This codes for CASSESYEQYV. The chain links TRBV6-1 to TRBJ2-7; the D is unclear. The length of the CDR3 is 11 residues. From germline, CDR1 is MNHNS and CDR2 SASEGT. V shed 3 bases and J shed 1 base, with 1 base lying between them.

A single count supports this clone. One end of the junction is discordant with germline, which a read error may explain. The V and J genes are TRBV27 and TRBJ2-5, with no clear D. The CDR3 runs to 12 residues. Germline V CDR1 and CDR2: MNHEY, SMNVEV (reference sequence). Written as DNA, the CDR3 is TGTGCCAGCGGCTGGGTCCAAGGGACCCAGTACTTC. As protein: CASGWVQGTQYF.

The chain joins TRBV28 to TRBJ1-2; no definite D call. The CDR3 totals 15 residues. V dropped 3 bases and J dropped 0 bases, with 11 bases sitting between them. Germline assignment: CDR1 MDHEN and CDR2 SYDVKM. CDR3 loop: CASSLVQLTNYGYTF. CDR3 DNA sequence: TGTGCCAGCAGTTTGGTCCAACTTACTAACTATGGCTACACCTTC.

This sequence joins TRBV2 and TRBJ1-5; D gene unclear. This CDR3 has 15 residues. CDR1 and CDR2 from the germline V gene are SNHLY and FYNNEI. Trimming took off 1 base at V and 2 bases at J, with 9 bases between the two ends. The CDR3 protein is CASSEGNSGNQPQHF. Here the CDR3 DNA reads TGTGCCAGCAGTGAAGGAAATAGTGGCAATCAGCCCCAGCATTTT.

The chain is built from TRBV2 and TRBJ1-3; no reliable D call. V was cut by 0 bases and J by 4 bases, with 4 bases left in between. Germline assignment: CDR1 SNHLY and CDR2 FYNNEI. The CDR3 runs to 13 residues. CDR3 bases: TGTGCCAGCAGTGAAGCGCTGGGAAACACCATATATTTT. Translated: CASSEALGNTIYF.

V is TRBV6-5 and J is TRBJ2-7, with D possibly being TRBD1 (6 bases). The CDR3 loop spans 14 amino acids. Germline V lookup: CDR1 MNHEY, CDR2 SVGAGI. Trimming pared 5 bases from V and 2 bases from J, leaving 13 bases between. The chain's CDR3 is CASSTQGLPYEQYV. In DNA, the CDR3 is TGTGCCAGCAGTACGCAGGGGTTGCCCTACGAGCAGTACGTC.

The chain links TRBV23-1 to TRBJ1-6, with 10 nucleotides matching TRBD1. TRBV23-1 is classed as an ORF, of uncertain function. This CDR3 comprises 12 residues. J was trimmed by 11 bases and V by 10 bases; bases with no gene match: 5. The CDR3 loop is CAIPGQGTPLHF. In DNA form, the CDR3 reads TGCGCCATCCCGGGACAGGGGACACCCCTCCACTTT.